This T cell receptor (beta chain) is drawn from a study of CD8+CD57+ T cells in acquired aplastic anemia. Germline V lookup: CDR1 LNHDA, CDR2 SQIVND (reference sequence). Trimming stripped 5 bases from V and 3 bases from J, with 19 bases between. The length of the CDR3 is 16 residues. Patients who underwent sequencing had shown CD8+CD57+ cell expansion by flow cytometry. Using genomic DNA as the template, TCR beta VDJ and CDR3 profiling was carried out. TCRdb redid the calling of the reads with MiXCR, one entry per CDR3 protein. Altogether hundreds of thousands of distinct CDR3 sequences are present, around 32% being singletons, with the ten largest covering less than 0.85%.

The receptor was isolated from a human donor with aplastic anemia. This chain links TRBV19 with TRBJ1-2; D is unclear. Sequencing was done on a sample of sorted CD4+, CD8+, or CD8+CD57+ T cells (not recorded which) from PBMCs. The CDR3 spells CASSPLTGREDYGYTF. The CDR3 coding sequence is TGTGCCAGTAGTCCCCTGACGGGTCGGGAAGACTATGGCTACACCTTC.